This passage covers 26 T cell receptor beta chains from one sample sequenced in a study of cytomegalovirus exposure and HLA in healthy donors. PCR was performed using 60 Vbeta and 13 Jbeta primers. Sequencing was performed with immunoSEQ multiplex PCR; in TCRdb, only in-frame clones are kept and a portion is missing. This table holds approximately 100,000 clones, about 70% found once. The sample comprised PBMCs. The receptors shown here come from a human donor in good health.

The V gene is TRBV27, the J gene TRBJ2-5, with 9 bases matching TRBD1. Germline loops: CDR1 MNHEY, CDR2 SMNVEV (reference sequence). Trimming removed 3 bases from V and 5 bases from J; junction bases left unmatched: 10. The CDR3 has 16 residues. The CDR3 DNA follows: TGTGCCAGCAGTTTTCGGGTGAACAGGGGGCCGGAGACCCAGTACTTC. Its translation: CASSFRVNRGPETQYF.

The V call is TRBV6-5, the J call TRBJ2-1; 9 bases line up with TRBD2. The CDR3 extends over 15 amino acids. The junction had 8 bases not matched to a gene; V was cut back by 5 bases and J by 6 bases. The V gene's germline CDR1 is MNHEY and CDR2 SVGAGI. The CDR3 DNA sequence: TGTGCCAGCAGTCACTGGCGGGGGGGCGGCAATGAGCAGTTCTTC. It encodes CASSHWRGGGNEQFF.

V is TRBV7-2 and J is TRBJ2-5; 7 bases match TRBD2. CDR1 and CDR2 from the germline V gene are SGHTA and FQGNSA. J gave up 3 bases and V 3 bases, and 4 bases lay outside the gene matches. The CDR3 has 14 amino acids. The CDR3 region is CASSFRGREETQYF. For the CDR3, the DNA is TGTGCCAGCAGCTTCCGAGGGAGGGAAGAGACCCAGTACTTC.

The V and J genes are TRBV9 and TRBJ2-1; 11 nucleotides line up with TRBD2. CDR1 SGDLS and CDR2 YYNGEE come from the germline V gene. After removal of 4 bases from V and 5 bases from J, the junction contained 11 bases not matched to a gene. The CDR3 totals 17 residues. As DNA, the CDR3 is TGTGCCAGCAGCTACGGACTAGCGGGCGTCAAGGACAATGAGCAGTTCTTC. Its translation is CASSYGLAGVKDNEQFF.

The V gene is TRBV29-1, the J gene TRBJ1-1; a possible D gene is TRBD1 (6 bases). Trimming removed 6 bases from V and 6 bases from J, with 14 bases in between. CDR1 is SQVTM and CDR2 is ANQGSEA in the germline V gene. This CDR3 spans 12 amino acids. CDR3 residues: CSVPSGQPEAFF. DNA for the CDR3: TGCAGCGTGCCCTCCGGACAGCCTGAAGCTTTCTTT.

The CDR3 region has the DNA TGTGCCAGCAGCTTGGGAGGGACTCCCTTCTCCTACAATGAGCAGTTCTTC. Encoded protein: CASSLGGTPFSYNEQFF. This sequence joins TRBV5-6 and TRBJ2-1; weak D call: TRBD2 (6 bases). V was clipped by 0 bases and J by 0 bases, with 13 bases between them. Germline CDR1 and CDR2: SGHDT and YYEEEE. This CDR3 contains 17 residues. Combining the CDR3 with reference TRBV5-6 and TRBJ2-1 gives the whole variable domain DAGVTQSPTHLIKTRGQQVTLRCSPKSGHDTVSWYQQALGQGPQFIFQYYEEEERQRGNFPDRFSGHQFPNYSSELNVNALLLGDSALYLCASSLGGTPFSYNEQFFGPGTRLTVL.

Concerning this clone: Other DNA sequences in this specimen translate into the identical CDR3. The V call is TRBV28, the J call TRBJ1-5; D may be TRBD1 (5 bases). The CDR3 spans 12 residues. Germline loops: CDR1 MDHEN, CDR2 SYDVKM. V lost 6 bases and J lost 7, with 10 bases in between. The CDR3 loop reads CASSTGGQPQHF. The CDR3, as DNA: TGTGCCAGCAGCACGGGGGGACAGCCCCAGCATTTT.

CDR3 DNA: TGTGCCAGCAGCTCGTACGGCTACGAGCAGTACTTC. This gives the protein CASSSYGYEQYF. The rearrangement links TRBV7-8 to TRBJ2-7; D is uncertain. V shed 4 bases and J shed 3 bases, with 7 bases lying between them. The CDR3 is 12 residues long. Germline CDR1 reads SGHVS; CDR2 reads FQNEAQ.

The rearrangement uses TRBV4-3 and TRBJ2-2; the match to TRBD2 covers 7 bases. The J segment lost 1 base and the V segment lost 0 bases, leaving 8 bases of the junction unmatched. Germline V CDR1 and CDR2: LGHNA, YSLEER. The CDR3 extends over 18 amino acids. CDR3 loop: CASSQDSNAGVNTGELFF. The CDR3 bases are TGCGCCAGCAGCCAAGATTCCAATGCGGGGGTGAACACCGGGGAGCTGTTTTTT.

This chain uses TRBV6-5 with TRBJ1-3, with unresolved D. Germline V gene sequence: CDR1 MNHEY, CDR2 SVGAGI. The CDR3 extends over 13 amino acids. Trimming removed 8 bases from V and 1 base from J, with 9 bases in between. The CDR3 region has the DNA TGTGCCAGCTCAGGTCAATCTGGAAACACCATATATTTT. Protein: CASSGQSGNTIYF.

This clone came up once. The J gene is TRBJ2-7, the V gene TRBV7-6; D not certain. Trimming removed 7 bases from V and 6 bases from J, with 10 bases in between. The CDR3 is 11 residues long. Germline V gene sequence: CDR1 SGHVS, CDR2 FNYEAQ. DNA for the CDR3: TGTGCCAGCACCCAAGCTGGCGAGCAGTACTTC. This sequence encodes CASTQAGEQYF.

V usage is TRBV19 and J usage is TRBJ2-1; perhaps TRBD2 as D (6 bases). Germline V gene lookup returns CDR1 LNHDA and CDR2 SQIVND (reference sequence). The V gene lost 7 bases and the J gene lost 0 bases, with 16 bases spanning the gap. This CDR3 has 16 residues. The CDR3: CASMAPGGTSYNEQFF. In DNA form, the CDR3 reads TGTGCCAGTATGGCCCCAGGCGGGACCTCCTACAATGAGCAGTTCTTC.

This rearrangement joins TRBV5-4 to TRBJ2-3; TRBD1 matches 8 bases. The V segment lost 6 bases and the J segment 2 bases; nucleotides outside the gene matches: 5. This CDR3 has 14 residues. Germline V lookup: CDR1 SGHNT, CDR2 YYREEE (reference sequence). CDR3 sequence reads: CASTRQGFTDTQYF. Written as DNA, the CDR3 is TGTGCCAGCACCCGACAGGGGTTCACAGATACGCAGTATTTT.

The rearrangement joins TRBV27 to TRBJ1-2; TRBD1 agrees at 9 bases. With 5 bases clipped from V and 7 bases from J, the junction kept 5 bases outside the gene matches. The CDR3 spans 13 residues. Per the germline V gene, CDR1 is MNHEY and CDR2 is SMNVEV (reference sequence). The CDR3 protein is CASSKTGGFGYTF. The CDR3 DNA follows: TGTGCCAGCAGTAAGACAGGGGGGTTTGGCTACACCTTC.

This clone was detected only a few times. This sequence joins TRBV5-6 and TRBJ2-7; 9 bases align to TRBD2. CDR1 and CDR2 from the germline V gene are SGHDT and YYEEEE. V trimming: 1 base; J trimming: 3 bases; junction bases outside the gene matches: 2. This CDR3 comprises 14 residues. CDR3 in amino acids: CASSLRGGGYEQYF. Here the CDR3 DNA reads TGTGCCAGCAGCTTGCGCGGGGGGGGCTACGAGCAGTACTTC.

Points on this clone: Other DNA sequences in this sample translate to the same CDR3. The rearrangement links TRBV28 to TRBJ1-5; D not resolved. The CDR3 loop spans 14 amino acids. Germline V gives CDR1 MDHEN, CDR2 SYDVKM. Trimming took off 2 bases at V and 0 bases at J, with 5 bases between the two ends. The CDR3 DNA is TGTGCCAGCAGTTTACCGGGTAGCAATCAGCCCCAGCATTTT. Protein sequence: CASSLPGSNQPQHF.

The chain carries TRBV6-6 and TRBJ1-3, with 7 bases that match TRBD1. CDR1 and CDR2 (germline): MNHNY, SVGAGI (reference sequence). J gave up 2 bases and V 7 bases, and 8 bases lay outside the gene matches. The CDR3 is made up of 15 amino acids. CDR3 sequence: CASTPTGRTGNTIYF. Here the CDR3 DNA reads TGTGCCAGCACTCCGACAGGGAGAACTGGAAACACCATATATTTT.

The J gene is TRBJ2-7, the V gene TRBV7-9, with D possibly matching TRBD2 (5 bases). CDR1 is SEHNR and CDR2 is FQNEAQ in the germline V gene (reference sequence). Deletions cut 5 bases from V and 6 bases from J, with 11 bases between. The CDR3 contains 12 residues. CDR3 protein: CASSLDSREQYF. Written as DNA, the CDR3 is TGTGCCAGCAGCCTGGACTCTCGCGAGCAGTACTTC.

This clone came up a few times. This chain links TRBV4-2 with TRBJ1-1; 8 bases line up with TRBD1. V dropped 7 bases and J dropped 3; count of bases not matched to a gene: 19. Germline loops: CDR1 LGHNA, CDR2 YNFKEQ. The CDR3 length is 18 residues. CDR3 loop: CASITVSGPGGAYTEAFF. The DNA of the CDR3 is TGTGCCAGCATTACTGTGTCCGGCCCAGGGGGCGCTTACACTGAAGCTTTCTTT.

The chain uses TRBV6-5 and TRBJ1-1; 9 bases match TRBD1. V gave up 5 bases and J gave up 4 bases; unmatched junction bases: 5. The germline V gene encodes CDR1 MNHEY and CDR2 SVGAGI. The CDR3 is 14 amino acids. The CDR3 DNA reads TGTGCCAGCAGTCGACAGGGGGTGAGCACTGAAGCTTTCTTT. This encodes CASSRQGVSTEAFF.

This clone was recorded only once. The rearrangement uses TRBV30 and TRBJ2-6; 10 positions agree with TRBD2. The germline gives CDR1 GTSNPN, CDR2 SVGIG (reference sequence). The CDR3 has 18 amino acids. The trim removed 4 bases at V and 0 bases at J, leaving 9 bases unmatched. The DNA for the CDR3 is TGTGCCTGGACTACGACTAGCGGGTTCAGCTCTGGGGCCAACGTCCTGACTTTC. It yields the protein CAWTTTSGFSSGANVLTF.

Here the CDR3 DNA reads TGTGCCAGCAGTTTTGACAGGGTCGATCAGCCCCAGCATTTT. Amino acid sequence: CASSFDRVDQPQHF. This chain connects TRBV27 to TRBJ1-5; 7 bases are a match to TRBD1. This CDR3 is built from 14 residues. Unmatched junction bases numbered 4, after V lost 3 bases and J lost 5 bases. Germline lookup yields CDR1 MNHEY and CDR2 SMNVEV (reference sequence).

The chain uses TRBV29-1 and TRBJ2-7; TRBD2 matches 9 bases. Germline assignment: CDR1 SQVTM and CDR2 ANQGSEA. The CDR3 has 17 amino acids. The V gene end was trimmed by 4 bases and the J gene end by 4 bases; junction bases not matched to a gene: 17. CDR3 protein: CSVAGRAGGIYGYEQYF. CDR3 nucleotide sequence: TGCAGCGTTGCCGGTCGGGCGGGAGGGATATACGGGTACGAGCAGTACTTC.

The chain is built from TRBV9 and TRBJ1-4; a possible D gene is TRBD1 (6 bases). Germline V CDR1 and CDR2: SGDLS, YYNGEE. Trimming removed 0 bases from V and 5 bases from J, with 11 bases in between. The CDR3 is made up of 15 amino acids. The CDR3 bases are TGTGCCAGCAGCGTAGGTCGGGACATAAATGAAAAACTGTTTTTT. Translation gives CASSVGRDINEKLFF.

The chain uses TRBV27 and TRBJ2-3; the D gene is possibly TRBD2 (5 bases). V lost 8 bases and J lost 3, with 12 bases in between. The CDR3 loop spans 13 amino acids. Germline values: CDR1 MNHEY, CDR2 SMNVEV (reference sequence). CDR3 bases: TGTGCCAGCGGGAGATTAGGGACAGATACGCAGTATTTT. This translates into CASGRLGTDTQYF.

The genes are TRBV28 and TRBJ2-2; TRBD2 aligns across 7 bases. This CDR3 is built from 14 residues. The V gene's germline CDR1 is MDHEN and CDR2 SYDVKM. V lost 8 bases, J lost 4 bases, and 7 bases stayed unmatched. The CDR3 reads CASGGDLATGELFF. The CDR3 DNA is TGTGCCAGCGGGGGGGATCTAGCCACCGGGGAGCTGTTTTTT.